The 22 T cell receptor beta chains below were found in one sample sequenced in a study of glioma-infiltrating T cells after dendritic cell vaccination (dated by TCRdb to the mid-2010s). Reading the label with the study, this specimen's time point is: after dendritic cell vaccination, including at tumor progression/relapse. Libraries were made using the immunoSEQ multiplex PCR assay. TCRdb retrieved this table from immuneACCESS and kept in-frame rearrangements only. Not all clones are present; in checked studies, unresolved V genes account for under half, and no reason is known for the remainder. In this sample the table shows 100,000 or so clones, 85% to 90% of which occur a single time. The top ten hold over 2.5% of the sample. The material sequenced was blood, taken after dendritic cell vaccination. Receptor source: a human donor with glioblastoma.

The rearrangement links TRBV6-1 to TRBJ2-7, with TRBD2 matching 9 bases. Germline CDR1 reads MNHNS; CDR2 reads SASEGT. J was trimmed by 2 bases and V by 5 bases; bases with no gene match: 7. This CDR3 comprises 15 residues. DNA of the CDR3: TGTGCCAGCAGTATGGCGGGAGGGGGAACCTACGAGCAGTACTTC. Residues: CASSMAGGGTYEQYF.

This chain joins TRBV2 and TRBJ2-5; TRBD2 might be the D (7 bases). Matching the DNA end better, TRBJ2-7 makes the J call doubtful. CDR3 length: 14 amino acids. Germline V gene data show CDR1 as SNHLY and CDR2 as FYNNEI. The CDR3 here is CASSGEGGQYEQYF. The CDR3 region has the DNA TGTGCCAGCAGTGGGGAGGGGGGCCAATACGAGCAGTACTTC.

This clone is a singleton in its sample. The chain's CDR3 is CASSGRTYEQYF. The CDR3 DNA follows: TGTGCCAGCAGTGGGAGGACCTACGAGCAGTACTTC. V is TRBV6-1 and J is TRBJ2-7, with D possibly TRBD2 on 5 matching bases. V lost 4 bases and J lost 2, with 6 bases in between. Germline CDR1 and CDR2: MNHNS and SASEGT. The CDR3 has 12 residues.

The chain combines TRBV19 with TRBJ2-1; the D is unclear. V lost 5 bases and J 8 bases, leaving 10 bases between the germline ends. The CDR3 length is 12 residues. Germline V lookup: CDR1 LNHDA, CDR2 SQIVND (reference sequence). CDR3 protein: CASSALEYEQFF. In DNA, the CDR3 is TGTGCCAGTAGTGCTCTCGAGTATGAGCAGTTCTTC.

The chain recombines TRBV6-6 with TRBJ2-3; 8 bases are shared with TRBD1. Germline loops: CDR1 MNHNY, CDR2 SVGAGI (reference sequence). The CDR3 has 14 residues. Trimming cost V 5 bases and J 3 bases; bases outside gene matches: 4. For the CDR3, the DNA is TGTGCCAGCAGTACCCGACAGGGGACAGATACGCAGTATTTT. As protein: CASSTRQGTDTQYF.

The chain couples TRBV5-1 to TRBJ2-1; 7 positions agree with TRBD2. V shed 4 bases and J 0 bases; nucleotides not matched to a gene: 7. This CDR3 comprises 16 residues. Germline CDR1 and CDR2: SGHRS and YFSETQ. This CDR3 reads CASSPHGGSSYNEQFF. The CDR3 DNA follows: TGCGCCAGCAGCCCCCACGGGGGGAGCTCCTACAATGAGCAGTTCTTC.

The chain uses TRBV11-2 and TRBJ2-1, with D possibly TRBD1 on 6 matching bases. The CDR3 totals 17 residues. Per germline, CDR1 SGHAT and CDR2 FQNNGV. V shed 1 base and J shed 11 bases, with 24 bases lying between them. This CDR3 reads CASSLVADLGDRGKQFF. CDR3 bases: TGTGCCAGCAGCTTAGTTGCAGACTTGGGGGATAGGGGGAAGCAGTTCTTC.

The genes are TRBV25-1 and TRBJ2-1; 8 bases line up with TRBD2. This CDR3 contains 14 residues. V lost 4 bases and J lost 8; bases outside the gene matches: 7. The germline gives CDR1 MGHDK, CDR2 SYGVNS. The CDR3 sequence: CASSGLKREYEQFF. Here the CDR3 DNA reads TGTGCCAGCAGTGGGTTAAAGCGGGAGTATGAGCAGTTCTTC.

The rearrangement joins TRBV19 to TRBJ2-5; TRBD2 aligns across 8 bases. Per germline, CDR1 LNHDA and CDR2 SQIVND (reference sequence). The CDR3 runs 13 residues. V was pared by 5 bases and J by 5 bases, with 4 bases of the junction left unmatched. The CDR3 loop reads CASSDSGAETQYF. The CDR3 nucleotides read TGTGCCAGTAGTGATAGCGGGGCGGAGACCCAGTACTTC.

The genes are TRBV7-8 and TRBJ2-7; 10 bases fit TRBD2. The CDR3 runs to 16 residues. Trimming at V came to 1 base and at J to 4 bases, leaving 7 bases not matched to a gene. Germline lookup yields CDR1 SGHVS and CDR2 FQNEAQ. The DNA of the CDR3 is TGTGCCAGCAGCTTAGAGGCGACTAGCGGGCGTTACGAGCAGTACTTC. Translation: CASSLEATSGRYEQYF.

The chain links TRBV20-1 to TRBJ2-5, with no clear D. Germline loops: CDR1 DFQATT, CDR2 SNEGSKA (reference sequence). Trimming removed 6 bases from V and 3 bases from J, with 8 bases in between. The CDR3 sequence is 11 residues long. CDR3 protein: CSASIEETQYF. In DNA, the CDR3 is TGCAGTGCATCGATAGAAGAGACCCAGTACTTC.

This sequence joins TRBV30 and TRBJ1-5; a weak D match, TRBD1 (5 bases). Trimming took off 0 bases at V and 6 bases at J, with 12 bases between the two ends. The length of the CDR3 is 14 residues. The germline V gene has CDR1 GTSNPN and CDR2 SVGIG (reference sequence). The CDR3 reads CAWSVGLAGQPQHF. The CDR3 nucleotides read TGTGCCTGGAGTGTGGGACTGGCTGGTCAGCCCCAGCATTTT.

The chain joins TRBV5-1 to TRBJ2-6; the match to TRBD1 covers 11 bases. The CDR3 is made up of 17 amino acids. Germline CDR1 is SGHRS and CDR2 is YFSETQ. The V gene end was trimmed by 4 bases and the J gene end by 3 bases; junction bases not matched to a gene: 6. CDR3 amino acids: CASSVDRGLNGANVLTF. The CDR3 DNA reads as TGCGCCAGCAGCGTGGACAGGGGGCTGAATGGGGCCAACGTCCTGACTTTC. The entire variable domain, with the rest obtained from reference TRBV5-1 and TRBJ2-6, is as follows: KAGVTQTPRYLIKTRGQQVTLSCSPISGHRSVSWYQQTPGQGLQFLFEYFSETQRNKGNFPGRFSGRQFSNSRSEMNVSTLELGDSALYLCASSVDRGLNGANVLTFGAGSRLTVL.

CDR3 bases: TGTGCCAGCAGCTTAGCCAGCGGGGGAAGGTACACCGGGGAGCTGTTTTTT. This translates into CASSLASGGRYTGELFF. The chain employs TRBV7-8 and TRBJ2-2; 8 bases agree with TRBD2. CDR3 size: 17 residues. The V gene end was trimmed by 0 bases and the J gene end by 3 bases; junction bases not matched to a gene: 6. The germline gives CDR1 SGHVS, CDR2 FQNEAQ.

The rearrangement uses TRBV5-1 and TRBJ1-2, with no clear D. There are 13 residues in the CDR3. Trimming removed 4 bases from V and 5 bases from J, with 12 bases in between. Germline V CDR1 and CDR2: SGHRS, YFSETQ. The CDR3 protein is CASSVEGGYGYTF. Here the CDR3 DNA reads TGCGCCAGCAGCGTCGAGGGTGGGTATGGCTACACCTTC.

The rearrangement uses TRBV11-2 and TRBJ1-5; D call uncertain. The V end was cut by 4 bases, the J end by 0 bases, with 4 bases between. There are 13 residues in the CDR3. Germline CDR1 and CDR2: SGHAT and FQNNGV. CDR3 in DNA: TGTGCCAGCAGCTCTTATAGCAATCAGCCCCAGCATTTT. Translation gives CASSSYSNQPQHF. Full variable domain (missing parts from reference TRBV11-2 and TRBJ1-5): EAGVAQSPRYKIIEKRQSVAFWCNPISGHATLYWYQQILGQGPKLLIQFQNNGVVDDSQLPKDRFSAERLKGVDSTLKIQPAKLEDSAVYLCASSSYSNQPQHFGDGTRLSIL.

V is TRBV5-1 and J is TRBJ2-6; no firm D call. This CDR3 contains 16 residues. Germline assignment: CDR1 SGHRS and CDR2 YFSETQ. Trimming cost V 0 bases and J 0 bases, with 7 bases left between them. DNA for the CDR3: TGCGCCAGCAGCTTGGAACGCGTCTCTGGGGCCAACGTCCTGACTTTC. As protein: CASSLERVSGANVLTF.

The rearrangement uses TRBV4-2 and TRBJ2-2; tentative D call: TRBD2 (6 bases). The CDR3 extends over 20 amino acids. Germline CDR1 is LGHNA and CDR2 is YNFKEQ. V was cut by 0 bases and J by 7 bases, with 27 bases left in between. The DNA for the CDR3 is TGTGCCAGCAGCCAAGAGGGAGGTGAGTTATGTTGCCGGCCCATCGGGGAGCTGTTTTTT. This translates into CASSQEGGELCCRPIGELFF.

This chain links TRBV30 with TRBJ2-1, with TRBD2 identical over 8 bases. The CDR3 consists of 13 residues. The germline V gene encodes CDR1 GTSNPN and CDR2 SVGIG (reference sequence). J lost 6 bases, V lost 5 bases, and 6 bases had no gene match. CDR3 sequence (DNA): TGTGCCTGGGGGGGGAGCGGGAGCAATGAGCAGTTCTTC. Translation: CAWGGSGSNEQFF.

The gene calls are TRBV18 and TRBJ2-7, with D perhaps TRBD1 (6 bases). This CDR3 is built from 14 residues. The V and J ends lost 2 bases and 2 bases respectively, with 10 bases between them. CDR1 KGHSH and CDR2 LQKENI come from the germline V gene. CDR3 protein: CASSPGTSTYEQYF. The CDR3 DNA sequence: TGTGCCAGCTCACCAGGGACATCCACCTACGAGCAGTACTTC.

The chain recombines TRBV13 with TRBJ1-1, with D perhaps matching TRBD1 (6 bases). Germline lookup yields CDR1 PRHDT and CDR2 FYEKMQ (reference sequence). The CDR3 extends over 14 amino acids. Trimming left V 6 bases short and J 1 base short, with 12 bases between. The CDR3 reads CASSTGLSNTEAFF. The CDR3 nucleotides read TGTGCCAGCAGTACAGGGCTCTCGAACACTGAAGCTTTCTTT.

The chain is built from TRBV9 and TRBJ2-3; 10 bases are a match to TRBD2. This CDR3 is built from 15 residues. V trimming: 1 base; J trimming: 1 base; junction bases outside the gene matches: 0. Germline CDR1 and CDR2: SGDLS and YYNGEE. The CDR3 protein is CASSVLAGGTDTQYF. As DNA, the CDR3 is TGTGCCAGCAGCGTACTAGCGGGAGGCACAGATACGCAGTATTTT.